This TCR beta chain was observed in a study of CD8 T cells in ankylosing spondylitis. General study results and limits: Clones linked with disease were CD8+ and fairly uncommon in the peripheral blood. Researchers reportedly found disease-linked clones significantly enriched in matched ankylosing spondylitis synovial fluid. A number of the motif variants had already been described in reactive arthritis synovial fluid and blood. A TCR beta motif made of about 8 highly homologous variants seemed typical of ankylosing spondylitis blood.

This clonotype was seen many times. The antigen remains undetermined. The TCR beta libraries were generated through quantitative 5'-RACE incorporating molecular barcodes. MiXCR, applied by TCRdb to the 5' RACE reads, yields one record per CDR3 protein. The repertoire holds 500,000 to 650,000 distinct CDR3 sequences, with about 5.7% as singletons. V lost 4 bases to trimming and J lost 6 bases, with 8 bases between them. Per germline, CDR1 SEHNR and CDR2 FQNEAQ (reference sequence). The CDR3 sequence is 12 residues long. Sequencing input: blood, either unsorted or a sorted T cell fraction (not recorded which). The receptor was derived from a male donor with ankylosing spondylitis. V and J are TRBV7-9 and TRBJ2-3, with unresolved D. CDR3: CASSSSADTQYF. CDR3 in DNA: TGTGCCAGCAGCTCCTCGGCGGATACGCAGTATTTT.